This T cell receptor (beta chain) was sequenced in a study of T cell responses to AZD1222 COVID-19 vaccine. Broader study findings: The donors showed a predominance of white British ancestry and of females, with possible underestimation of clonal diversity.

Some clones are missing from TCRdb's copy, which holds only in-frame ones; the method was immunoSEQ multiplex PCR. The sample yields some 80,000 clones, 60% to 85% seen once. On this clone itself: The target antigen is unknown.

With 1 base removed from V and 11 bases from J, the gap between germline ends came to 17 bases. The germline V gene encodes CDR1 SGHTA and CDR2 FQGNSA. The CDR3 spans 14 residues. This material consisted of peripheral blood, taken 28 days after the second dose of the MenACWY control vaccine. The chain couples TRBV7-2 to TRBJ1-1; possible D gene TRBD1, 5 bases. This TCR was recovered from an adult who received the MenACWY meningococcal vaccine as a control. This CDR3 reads CASSLEGTPARAFF. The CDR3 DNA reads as TGTGCCAGCAGCTTAGAAGGGACCCCTGCTCGGGCTTTCTTT.